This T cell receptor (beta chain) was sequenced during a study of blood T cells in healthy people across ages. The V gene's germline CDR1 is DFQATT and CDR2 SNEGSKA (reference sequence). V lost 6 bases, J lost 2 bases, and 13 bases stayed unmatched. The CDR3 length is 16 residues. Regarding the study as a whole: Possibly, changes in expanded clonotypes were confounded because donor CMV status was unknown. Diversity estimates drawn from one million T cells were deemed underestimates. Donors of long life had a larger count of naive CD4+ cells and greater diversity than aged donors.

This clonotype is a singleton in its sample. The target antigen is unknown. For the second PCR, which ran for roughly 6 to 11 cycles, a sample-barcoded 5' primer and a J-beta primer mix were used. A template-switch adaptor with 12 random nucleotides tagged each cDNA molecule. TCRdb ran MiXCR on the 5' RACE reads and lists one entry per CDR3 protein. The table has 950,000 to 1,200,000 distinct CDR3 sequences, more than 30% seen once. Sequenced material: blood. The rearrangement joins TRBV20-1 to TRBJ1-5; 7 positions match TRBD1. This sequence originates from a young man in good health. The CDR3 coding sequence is TGCAGTGCCGCTCCCACAGGGGCGGGGGGCAATCAGCCCCAGCATTTT. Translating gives CSAAPTGAGGNQPQHF.